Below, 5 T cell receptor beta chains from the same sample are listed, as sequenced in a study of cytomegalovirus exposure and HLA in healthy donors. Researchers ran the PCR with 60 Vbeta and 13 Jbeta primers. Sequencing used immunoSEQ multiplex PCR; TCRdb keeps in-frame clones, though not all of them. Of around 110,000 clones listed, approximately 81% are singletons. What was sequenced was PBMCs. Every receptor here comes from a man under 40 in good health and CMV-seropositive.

CDR3 in amino acids: CASSPPGQGSYEQYF. CDR3 DNA: TGTGCCAGCAGCCCGCCGGGACAGGGCTCCTACGAGCAGTACTTC. This chain uses TRBV5-4 with TRBJ2-7, with 9 positions matching TRBD1. The CDR3 has 15 residues. V lost 4 bases and J lost 0; bases outside the gene matches: 5. Germline V lookup: CDR1 SGHNT, CDR2 YYREEE (reference sequence).

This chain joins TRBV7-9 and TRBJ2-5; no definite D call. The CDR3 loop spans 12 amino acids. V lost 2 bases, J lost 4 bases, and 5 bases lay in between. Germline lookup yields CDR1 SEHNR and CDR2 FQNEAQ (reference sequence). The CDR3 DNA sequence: TGTGCCAGCAGCTTATCAGGAGAGACCCAGTACTTC. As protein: CASSLSGETQYF.

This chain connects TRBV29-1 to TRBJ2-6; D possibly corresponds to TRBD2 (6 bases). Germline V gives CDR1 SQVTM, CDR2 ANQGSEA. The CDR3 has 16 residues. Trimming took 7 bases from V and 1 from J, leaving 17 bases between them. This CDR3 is CSAGGARGSGANVLTF. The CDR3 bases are TGCAGCGCAGGCGGGGCAAGGGGTTCTGGGGCCAACGTCCTGACTTTC.

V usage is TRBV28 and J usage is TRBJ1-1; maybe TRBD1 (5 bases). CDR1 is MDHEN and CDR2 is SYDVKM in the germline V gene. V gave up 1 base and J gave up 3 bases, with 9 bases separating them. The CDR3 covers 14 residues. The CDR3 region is CASSLSGLHTEAFF. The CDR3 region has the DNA TGTGCCAGCAGTTTATCAGGGCTGCACACTGAAGCTTTCTTT. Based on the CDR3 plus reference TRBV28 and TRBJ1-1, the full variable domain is DVKVTQSSRYLVKRTGEKVFLECVQDMDHENMFWYRQDPGLGLRLIYFSYDVKMKEKGDIPEGYSVSREKKERFSLILESASTNQTSMYLCASSLSGLHTEAFFGQGTRLTVV.

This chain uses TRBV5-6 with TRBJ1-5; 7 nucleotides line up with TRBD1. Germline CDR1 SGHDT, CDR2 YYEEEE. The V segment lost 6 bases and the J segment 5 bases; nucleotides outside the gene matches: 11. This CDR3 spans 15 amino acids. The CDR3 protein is CASTLLEGADQPQHF. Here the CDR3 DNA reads TGTGCCAGCACCCTTTTGGAGGGGGCTGATCAGCCCCAGCATTTT.